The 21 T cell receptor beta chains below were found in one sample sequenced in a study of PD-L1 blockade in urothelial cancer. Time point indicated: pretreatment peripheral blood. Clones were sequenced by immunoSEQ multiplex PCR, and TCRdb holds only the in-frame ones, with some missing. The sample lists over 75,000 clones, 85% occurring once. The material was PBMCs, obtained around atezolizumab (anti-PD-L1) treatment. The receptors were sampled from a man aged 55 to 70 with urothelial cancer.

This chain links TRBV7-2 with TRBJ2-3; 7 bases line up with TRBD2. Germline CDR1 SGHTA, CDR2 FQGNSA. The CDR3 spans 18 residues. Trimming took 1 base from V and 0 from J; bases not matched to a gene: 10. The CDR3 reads CASSLVWVAGLSTDTQYF. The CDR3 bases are TGTGCCAGCAGCTTAGTTTGGGTAGCGGGCCTTAGCACAGATACGCAGTATTTT.

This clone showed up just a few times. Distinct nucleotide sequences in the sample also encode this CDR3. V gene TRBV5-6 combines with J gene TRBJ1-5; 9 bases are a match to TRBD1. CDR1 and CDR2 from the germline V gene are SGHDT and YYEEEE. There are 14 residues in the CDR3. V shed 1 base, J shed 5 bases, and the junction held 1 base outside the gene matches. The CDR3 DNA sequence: TGTGCCAGCAGCTTGACAGGGGGCCATCAGCCCCAGCATTTT. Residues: CASSLTGGHQPQHF.

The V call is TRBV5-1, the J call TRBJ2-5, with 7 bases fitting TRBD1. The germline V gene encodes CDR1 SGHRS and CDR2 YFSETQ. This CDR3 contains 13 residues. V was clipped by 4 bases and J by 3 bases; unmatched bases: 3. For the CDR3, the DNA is TGCGCCAGCAGCGTGGGGACAGAAGAGACCCAGTACTTC. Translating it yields CASSVGTEETQYF.

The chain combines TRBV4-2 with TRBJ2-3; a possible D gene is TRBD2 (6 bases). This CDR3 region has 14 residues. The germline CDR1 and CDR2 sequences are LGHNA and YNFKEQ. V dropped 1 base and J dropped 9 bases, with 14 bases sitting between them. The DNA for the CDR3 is TGTGCCAGCAGCCAAGGAGTTACGGCGGGAACGCAGTATTTT. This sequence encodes CASSQGVTAGTQYF.

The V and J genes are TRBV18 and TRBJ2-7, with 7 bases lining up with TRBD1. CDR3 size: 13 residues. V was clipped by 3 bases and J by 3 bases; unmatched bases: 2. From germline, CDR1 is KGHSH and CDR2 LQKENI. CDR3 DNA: TGTGCCAGCTCACCTTCAGGGGGCTACGAGCAGTACTTC. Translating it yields CASSPSGGYEQYF.

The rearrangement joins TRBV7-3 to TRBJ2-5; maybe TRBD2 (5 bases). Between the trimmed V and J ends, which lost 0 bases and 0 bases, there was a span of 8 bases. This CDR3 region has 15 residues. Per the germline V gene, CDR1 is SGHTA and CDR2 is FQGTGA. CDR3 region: CASSLTRADQETQYF. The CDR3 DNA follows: TGTGCCAGCAGCTTAACGAGGGCAGACCAAGAGACCCAGTACTTC. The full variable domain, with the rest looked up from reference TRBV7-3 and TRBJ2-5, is GAGVSQTPSNKVTEKGKYVELRCDPISGHTALYWYRQSLGQGPEFLIYFQGTGAADDSGLPNDRFFAVRPEGSVSTLKIQRTERGDSAVYLCASSLTRADQETQYFGPGTRLLVL.

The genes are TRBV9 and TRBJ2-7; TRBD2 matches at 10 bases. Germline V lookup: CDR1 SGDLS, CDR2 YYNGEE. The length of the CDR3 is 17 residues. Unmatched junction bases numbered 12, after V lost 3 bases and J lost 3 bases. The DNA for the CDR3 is TGTGCCAGCAGCGCAGACACGTTCGCTAGCGGGAGCTACGAGCAGTACTTC. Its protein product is CASSADTFASGSYEQYF.

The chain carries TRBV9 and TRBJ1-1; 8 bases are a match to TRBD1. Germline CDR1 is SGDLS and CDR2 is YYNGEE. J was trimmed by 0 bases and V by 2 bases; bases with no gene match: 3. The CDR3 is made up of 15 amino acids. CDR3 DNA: TGTGCCAGCAGCGTGACAGGGGTGGTGAACACTGAAGCTTTCTTT. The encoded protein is CASSVTGVVNTEAFF.

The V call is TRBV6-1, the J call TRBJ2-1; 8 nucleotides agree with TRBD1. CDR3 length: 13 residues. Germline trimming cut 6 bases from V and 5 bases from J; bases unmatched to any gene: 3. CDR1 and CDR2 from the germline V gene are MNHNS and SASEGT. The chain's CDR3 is CASRVQGDNEQFF. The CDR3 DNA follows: TGTGCCAGCAGGGTACAGGGGGACAATGAGCAGTTCTTC.

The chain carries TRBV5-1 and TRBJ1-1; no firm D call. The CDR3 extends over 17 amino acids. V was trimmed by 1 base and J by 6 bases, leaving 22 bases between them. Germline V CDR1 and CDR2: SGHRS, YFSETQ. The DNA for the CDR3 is TGCGCCAGCAGCTTGATTTTCGGCCCACGAGGTCGCGCTGAAGCTTTCTTT. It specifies CASSLIFGPRGRAEAFF. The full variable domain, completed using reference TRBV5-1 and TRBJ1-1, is KAGVTQTPRYLIKTRGQQVTLSCSPISGHRSVSWYQQTPGQGLQFLFEYFSETQRNKGNFPGRFSGRQFSNSRSEMNVSTLELGDSALYLCASSLIFGPRGRAEAFFGQGTRLTVV.

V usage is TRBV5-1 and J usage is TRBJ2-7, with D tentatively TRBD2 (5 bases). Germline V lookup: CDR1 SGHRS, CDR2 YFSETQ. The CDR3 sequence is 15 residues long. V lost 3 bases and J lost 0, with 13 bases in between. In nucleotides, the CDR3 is TGCGCCAGCAGCTCCCCAGCGGATCCCTCCTACGAGCAGTACTTC. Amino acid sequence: CASSSPADPSYEQYF. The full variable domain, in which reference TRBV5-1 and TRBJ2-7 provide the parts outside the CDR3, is KAGVTQTPRYLIKTRGQQVTLSCSPISGHRSVSWYQQTPGQGLQFLFEYFSETQRNKGNFPGRFSGRQFSNSRSEMNVSTLELGDSALYLCASSSPADPSYEQYFGPGTRLTVT.

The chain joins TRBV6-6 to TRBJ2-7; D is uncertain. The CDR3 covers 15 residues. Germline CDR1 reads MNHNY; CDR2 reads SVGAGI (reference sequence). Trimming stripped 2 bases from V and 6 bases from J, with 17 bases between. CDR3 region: CASSYPLTSPGEQYF. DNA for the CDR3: TGTGCCAGCAGTTACCCTTTGACTTCACCGGGCGAGCAGTACTTC.

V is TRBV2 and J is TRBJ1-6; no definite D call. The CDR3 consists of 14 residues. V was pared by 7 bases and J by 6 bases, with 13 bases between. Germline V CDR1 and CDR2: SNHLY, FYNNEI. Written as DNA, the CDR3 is TGTGCCAGCAACGTACAGAGTCCTAATTCACCCCTCCACTTT. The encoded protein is CASNVQSPNSPLHF.

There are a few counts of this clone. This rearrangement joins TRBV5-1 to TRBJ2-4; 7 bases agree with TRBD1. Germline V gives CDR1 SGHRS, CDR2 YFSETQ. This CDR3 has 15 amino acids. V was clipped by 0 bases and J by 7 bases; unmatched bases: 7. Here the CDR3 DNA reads TGCGCCAGCAGCTTGGAGCCCGACAGGGCGAACATTCAGTACTTC. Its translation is CASSLEPDRANIQYF.

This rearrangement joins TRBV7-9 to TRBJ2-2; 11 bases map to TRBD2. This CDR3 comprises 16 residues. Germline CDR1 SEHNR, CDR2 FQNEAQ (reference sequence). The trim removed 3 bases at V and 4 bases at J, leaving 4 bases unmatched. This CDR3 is CASSLLAGGGTGELFF. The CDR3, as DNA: TGTGCCAGCAGCTTGCTAGCGGGAGGTGGCACCGGGGAGCTGTTTTTT.

The CDR3, as DNA: TGTGCCTGGAGTGTACGTACTAGGGACACCGGGGAGCTGTTTTTT. This codes for CAWSVRTRDTGELFF. The gene calls are TRBV30 and TRBJ2-2; perhaps TRBD2 as D (5 bases). The V end lost 0 bases, the J end lost 3 bases, and 11 bases lay between the germline ends. The germline V gene encodes CDR1 GTSNPN and CDR2 SVGIG (reference sequence). The CDR3 has 15 residues.

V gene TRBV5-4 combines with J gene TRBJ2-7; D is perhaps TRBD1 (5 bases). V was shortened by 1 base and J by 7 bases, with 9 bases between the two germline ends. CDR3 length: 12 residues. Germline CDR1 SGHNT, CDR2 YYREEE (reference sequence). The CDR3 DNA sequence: TGTGCCAGCAGCTTGCCAGGGAATGAGCAGTACTTC. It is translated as CASSLPGNEQYF.

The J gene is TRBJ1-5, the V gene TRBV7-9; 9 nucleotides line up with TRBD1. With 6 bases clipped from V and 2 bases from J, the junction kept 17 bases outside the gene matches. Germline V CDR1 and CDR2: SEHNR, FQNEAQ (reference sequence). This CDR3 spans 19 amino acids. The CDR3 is CASRESGTGPESRNQPQHF. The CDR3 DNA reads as TGTGCCAGCAGAGAATCCGGGACAGGGCCGGAGAGTCGCAATCAGCCCCAGCATTTT.

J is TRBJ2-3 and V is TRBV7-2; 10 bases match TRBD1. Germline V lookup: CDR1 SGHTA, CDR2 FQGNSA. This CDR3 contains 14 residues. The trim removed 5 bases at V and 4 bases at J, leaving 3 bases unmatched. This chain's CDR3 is CASSPGQGPDTQYF. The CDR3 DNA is TGTGCCAGCAGCCCGGGACAGGGGCCAGATACGCAGTATTTT.

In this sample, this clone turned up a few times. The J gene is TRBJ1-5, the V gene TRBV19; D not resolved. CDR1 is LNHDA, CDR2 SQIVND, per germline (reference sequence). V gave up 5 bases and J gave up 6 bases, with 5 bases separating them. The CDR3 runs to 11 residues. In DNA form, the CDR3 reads TGTGCCAGTAGTTCAGGTCAGCCCCAGCATTTT. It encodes CASSSGQPQHF.

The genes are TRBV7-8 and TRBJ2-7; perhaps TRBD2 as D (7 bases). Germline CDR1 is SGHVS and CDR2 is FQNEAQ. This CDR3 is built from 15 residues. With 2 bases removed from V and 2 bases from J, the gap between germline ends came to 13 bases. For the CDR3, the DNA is TGTGCCAGCAGCTTAATGGTGGGGGGGCCCTACGAGCAGTACTTC. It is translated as CASSLMVGGPYEQYF.